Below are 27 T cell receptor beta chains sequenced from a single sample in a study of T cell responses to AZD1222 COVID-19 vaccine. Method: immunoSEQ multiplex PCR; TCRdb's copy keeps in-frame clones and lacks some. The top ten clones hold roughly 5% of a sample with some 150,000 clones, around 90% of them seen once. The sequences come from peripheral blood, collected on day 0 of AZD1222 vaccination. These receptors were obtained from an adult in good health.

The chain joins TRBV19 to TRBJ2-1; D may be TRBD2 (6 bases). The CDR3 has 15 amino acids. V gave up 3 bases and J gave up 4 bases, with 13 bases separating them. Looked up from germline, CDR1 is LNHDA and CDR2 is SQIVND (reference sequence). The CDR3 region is CASSMGDSEYNEQFF. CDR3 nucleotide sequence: TGTGCCAGTAGTATGGGGGACTCAGAATACAATGAGCAGTTCTTC.

The CDR3 loop is CASSDNRVPGELFF. In DNA, the CDR3 is TGTGCCAGCAGCGACAACAGGGTCCCCGGGGAGCTGTTTTTT. The gene calls are TRBV7-3 and TRBJ2-2, with D possibly being TRBD1 (6 bases). V was shortened by 5 bases and J by 6 bases, with 13 bases between the two germline ends. CDR1 and CDR2 (germline): SGHTA, FQGTGA. There are 14 residues in the CDR3.

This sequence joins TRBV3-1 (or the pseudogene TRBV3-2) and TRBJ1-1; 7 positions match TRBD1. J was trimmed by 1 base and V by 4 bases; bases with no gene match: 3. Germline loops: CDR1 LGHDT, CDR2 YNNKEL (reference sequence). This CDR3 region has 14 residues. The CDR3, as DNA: TGTGCCAGCAGCCGGGGACAGTCGAACACTGAAGCTTTCTTT. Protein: CASSRGQSNTEAFF.

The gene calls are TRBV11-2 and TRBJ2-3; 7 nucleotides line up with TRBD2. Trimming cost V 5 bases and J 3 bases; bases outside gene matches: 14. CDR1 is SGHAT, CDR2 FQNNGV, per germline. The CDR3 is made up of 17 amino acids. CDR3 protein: CASSHYRAGRGTDTQYF. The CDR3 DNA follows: TGTGCCAGCAGCCACTATAGAGCGGGAAGGGGAACAGATACGCAGTATTTT.

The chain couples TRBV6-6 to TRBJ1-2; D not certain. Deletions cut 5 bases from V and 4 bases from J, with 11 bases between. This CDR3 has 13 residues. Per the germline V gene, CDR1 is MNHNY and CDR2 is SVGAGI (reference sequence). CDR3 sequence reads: CASSARHLYGYTF. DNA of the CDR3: TGTGCCAGCAGTGCTAGACACCTCTATGGCTACACCTTC.

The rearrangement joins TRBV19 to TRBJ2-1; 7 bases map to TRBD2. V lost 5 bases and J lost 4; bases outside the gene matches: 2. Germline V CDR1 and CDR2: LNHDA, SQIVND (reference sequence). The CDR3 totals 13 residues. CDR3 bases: TGTGCCAGTAGTTGGGGGGGGTACAATGAGCAGTTCTTC. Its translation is CASSWGGYNEQFF.

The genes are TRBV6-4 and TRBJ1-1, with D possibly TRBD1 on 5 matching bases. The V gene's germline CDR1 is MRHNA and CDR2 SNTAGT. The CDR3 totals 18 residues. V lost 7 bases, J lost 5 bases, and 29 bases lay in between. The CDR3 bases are TGTGCCAGCACCATAAGCCAGGGTCCGGGGGATGGGCAAACTGAAGCTTTCTTT. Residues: CASTISQGPGDGQTEAFF.

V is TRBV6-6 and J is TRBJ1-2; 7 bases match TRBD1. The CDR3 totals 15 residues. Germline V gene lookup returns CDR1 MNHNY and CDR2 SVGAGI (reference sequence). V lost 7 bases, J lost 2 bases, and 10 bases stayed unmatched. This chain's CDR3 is CASTSRGTANYGYTF. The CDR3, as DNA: TGTGCCAGCACCTCACGAGGGACAGCCAACTATGGCTACACCTTC.

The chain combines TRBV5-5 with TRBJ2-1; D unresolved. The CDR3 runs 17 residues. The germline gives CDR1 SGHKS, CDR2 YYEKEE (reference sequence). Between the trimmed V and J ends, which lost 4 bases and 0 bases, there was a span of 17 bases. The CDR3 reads CASSPRLGLSSYNEQFF. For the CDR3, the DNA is TGTGCCAGCAGCCCCCGGTTGGGGTTGAGCTCCTACAATGAGCAGTTCTTC.

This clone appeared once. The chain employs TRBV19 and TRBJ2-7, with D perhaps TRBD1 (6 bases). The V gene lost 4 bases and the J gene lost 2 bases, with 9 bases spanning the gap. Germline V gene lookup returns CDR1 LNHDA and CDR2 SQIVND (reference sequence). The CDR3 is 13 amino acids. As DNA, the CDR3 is TGTGCCAGTAGTACGGGACAAACCTACGAGCAGTACTTC. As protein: CASSTGQTYEQYF.

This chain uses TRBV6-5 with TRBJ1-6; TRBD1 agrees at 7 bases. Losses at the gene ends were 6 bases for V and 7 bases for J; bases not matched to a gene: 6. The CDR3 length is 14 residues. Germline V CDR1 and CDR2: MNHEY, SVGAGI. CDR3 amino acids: CASSRQGGNSPLHF. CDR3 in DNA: TGTGCCAGCAGCCGACAGGGAGGCAATTCACCCCTCCACTTT.

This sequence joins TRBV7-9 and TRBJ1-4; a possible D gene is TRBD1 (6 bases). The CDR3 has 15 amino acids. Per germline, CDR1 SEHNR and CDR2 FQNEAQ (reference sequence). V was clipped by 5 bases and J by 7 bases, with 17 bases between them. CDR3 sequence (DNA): TGTGCCAGCAGCGTTGTACAGGGAGGGAGTGAAAAACTGTTTTTT. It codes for CASSVVQGGSEKLFF.

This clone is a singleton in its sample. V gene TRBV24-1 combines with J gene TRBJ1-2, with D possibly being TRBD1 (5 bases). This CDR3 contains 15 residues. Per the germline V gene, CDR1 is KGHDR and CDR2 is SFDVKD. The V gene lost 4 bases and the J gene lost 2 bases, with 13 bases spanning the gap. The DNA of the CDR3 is TGTGCCACCAGTGACCCAAGGGACGGCAACTATGGCTACACCTTC. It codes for CATSDPRDGNYGYTF.

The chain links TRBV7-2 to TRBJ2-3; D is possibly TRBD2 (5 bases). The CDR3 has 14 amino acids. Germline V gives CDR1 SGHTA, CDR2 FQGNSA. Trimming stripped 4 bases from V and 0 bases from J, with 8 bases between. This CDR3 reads CASSWRTSTDTQYF. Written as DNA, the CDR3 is TGTGCCAGCAGCTGGCGGACTAGCACAGATACGCAGTATTTT.

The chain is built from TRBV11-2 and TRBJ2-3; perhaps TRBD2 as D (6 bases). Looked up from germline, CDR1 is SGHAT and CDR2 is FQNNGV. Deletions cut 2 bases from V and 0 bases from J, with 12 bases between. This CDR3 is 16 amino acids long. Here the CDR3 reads CASSLTAGPSTDTQYF. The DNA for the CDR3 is TGTGCCAGCAGCTTAACGGCGGGGCCTAGCACAGATACGCAGTATTTT.

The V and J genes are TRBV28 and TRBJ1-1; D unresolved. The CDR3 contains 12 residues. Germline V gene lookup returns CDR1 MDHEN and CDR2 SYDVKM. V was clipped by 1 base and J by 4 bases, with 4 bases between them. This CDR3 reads CASSLLVTEAFF. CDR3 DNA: TGTGCCAGCAGTTTATTGGTCACTGAAGCTTTCTTT.

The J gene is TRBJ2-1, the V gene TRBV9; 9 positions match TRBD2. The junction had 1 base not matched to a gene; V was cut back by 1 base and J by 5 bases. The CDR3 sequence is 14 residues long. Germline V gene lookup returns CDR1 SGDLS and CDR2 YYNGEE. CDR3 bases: TGTGCCAGCAGCGTAATAGCGGGAGACAATGAGCAGTTCTTC. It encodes CASSVIAGDNEQFF.

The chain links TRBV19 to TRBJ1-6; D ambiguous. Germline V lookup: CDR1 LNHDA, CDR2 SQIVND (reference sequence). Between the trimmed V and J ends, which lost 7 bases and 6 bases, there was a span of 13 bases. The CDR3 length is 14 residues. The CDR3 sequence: CASKSVTTNSPLHF. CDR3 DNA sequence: TGTGCCAGTAAAAGTGTGACTACTAATTCACCCCTCCACTTT.

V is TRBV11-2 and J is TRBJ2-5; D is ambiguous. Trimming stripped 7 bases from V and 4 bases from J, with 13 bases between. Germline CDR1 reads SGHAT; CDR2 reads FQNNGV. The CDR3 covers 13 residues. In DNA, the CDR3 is TGTGCCAGCACCCAGTGGGGTGGAGAGACCCAGTACTTC. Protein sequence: CASTQWGGETQYF.

The DNA of the CDR3 is TGTGCCAGCAGGTTATATAGCAATCAGCCCCAGCATTTT. This gives the protein CASRLYSNQPQHF. This chain joins TRBV7-2 and TRBJ1-5; D remains unclear. The V and J ends lost 6 bases and 0 bases respectively, with 6 bases between them. The CDR3 runs 13 residues. From germline, CDR1 is SGHTA and CDR2 FQGNSA. The full variable domain, its missing parts supplied by reference TRBV7-2 and TRBJ1-5, is GAGVSQSPSNKVTEKGKDVELRCDPISGHTALYWYRQSLGQGLEFLIYFQGNSAPDKSGLPSDRFSAERTGGSVSTLTIQRTQQEDSAVYLCASRLYSNQPQHFGDGTRLSIL.

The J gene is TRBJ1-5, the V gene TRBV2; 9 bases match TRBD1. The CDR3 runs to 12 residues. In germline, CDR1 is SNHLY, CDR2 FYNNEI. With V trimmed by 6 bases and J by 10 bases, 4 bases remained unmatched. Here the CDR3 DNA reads TGTGCCAGCAGCCGGACAGGGGAACCCCAGCATTTT. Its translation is CASSRTGEPQHF.

CDR3 protein: CASSPQTGRVTEAFF. CDR3 bases: TGTGCCAGCAGCCCTCAGACAGGGAGGGTAACTGAAGCTTTCTTT. V is TRBV9 and J is TRBJ1-1; 7 bases line up with TRBD1. The V gene's germline CDR1 is SGDLS and CDR2 YYNGEE. V lost 4 bases and J lost 5; bases outside the gene matches: 11. The CDR3 has 15 residues.

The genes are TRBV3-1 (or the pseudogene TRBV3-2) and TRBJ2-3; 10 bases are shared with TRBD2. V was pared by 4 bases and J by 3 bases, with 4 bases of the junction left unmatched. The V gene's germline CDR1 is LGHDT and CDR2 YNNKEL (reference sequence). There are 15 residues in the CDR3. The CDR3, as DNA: TGTGCCAGCAGCCCTAGCGGGAGTGGGACAGATACGCAGTATTTT. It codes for CASSPSGSGTDTQYF.

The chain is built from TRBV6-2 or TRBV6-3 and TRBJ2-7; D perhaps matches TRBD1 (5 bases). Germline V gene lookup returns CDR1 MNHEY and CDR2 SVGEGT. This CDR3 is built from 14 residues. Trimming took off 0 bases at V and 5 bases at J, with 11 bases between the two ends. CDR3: CASSYSNRWHEQYF. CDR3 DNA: TGTGCCAGCAGTTACTCGAACAGGTGGCACGAGCAGTACTTC.

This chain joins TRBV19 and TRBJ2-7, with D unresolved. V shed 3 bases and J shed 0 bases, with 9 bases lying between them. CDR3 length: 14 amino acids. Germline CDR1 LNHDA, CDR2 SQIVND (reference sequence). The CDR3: CASSMGRDSYEQYF. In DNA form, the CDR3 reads TGTGCCAGTAGTATGGGTAGGGACTCCTACGAGCAGTACTTC.

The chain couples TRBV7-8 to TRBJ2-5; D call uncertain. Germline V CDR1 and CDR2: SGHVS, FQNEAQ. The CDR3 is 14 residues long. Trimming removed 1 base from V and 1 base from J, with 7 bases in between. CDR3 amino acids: CASSLEAFQETQYF. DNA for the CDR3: TGTGCCAGCAGCTTAGAGGCATTCCAAGAGACCCAGTACTTC.

The CDR3 is CASSEEGETGVYEQYF. The CDR3 bases are TGTGCCAGCAGTGAAGAAGGGGAGACAGGGGTCTACGAGCAGTACTTC. The genes are TRBV2 and TRBJ2-7; 8 bases map to TRBD1. J was trimmed by 3 bases and V by 1 base; bases with no gene match: 8. Looked up from germline, CDR1 is SNHLY and CDR2 is FYNNEI. The CDR3 is made up of 16 amino acids.